The next 32 T cell receptor beta chains were all read from a single sample in a study of T-cell memory formation after mild COVID-19. One entry per CDR3 protein, called by TCRdb with MiXCR from the 5' RACE reads. The sample consists of over 300,000 distinct CDR3 sequences, 20% to 25% of them appearing once. The sample was PBMCs or a T cell subset sorted from them (not recorded which). These receptor sequences come from a man aged 18 to 35 who had mild COVID-19 (a few samples of this study predate the infection). Cell type and time point are not known.

This clonotype was observed at least ten times. V and J are TRBV12-3 or TRBV12-4 and TRBJ2-3; no clear D. The CDR3 is made up of 13 amino acids. Trimming cost V 6 bases and J 6 bases, with 13 bases left between them. The CDR3 protein is CASSFGLADTQYF. The DNA for the CDR3 is TGTGCCAGCAGCTTCGGGCTTGCGGATACGCAGTATTTT.

V usage is TRBV5-1 and J usage is TRBJ1-2, with a tentative D call TRBD1 (6 bases). The CDR3 extends over 17 amino acids. Germline-derived CDR1 and CDR2 are SGHRS and YFSETQ. V was cut by 2 bases and J by 5 bases, with 22 bases left in between. The CDR3 protein is CASSFPSDRTGVYGYTF. As DNA, the CDR3 is TGCGCCAGCAGCTTCCCTTCTGACAGGACGGGGGTTTATGGCTACACCTTC.

The CDR3 here is CASISWSGTQQYF. CDR3 nucleotide sequence: TGTGCCAGCATCTCCTGGTCGGGCACCCAGCAGTACTTC. The chain employs TRBV5-6 and TRBJ2-7; D is unresolved. This CDR3 spans 13 amino acids. Trimming removed 6 bases from V and 8 bases from J, with 18 bases in between. CDR1 and CDR2 (germline): SGHDT, YYEEEE. Drawing the rest from reference TRBV5-6 and TRBJ2-7, the complete variable domain is DAGVTQSPTHLIKTRGQQVTLRCSPKSGHDTVSWYQQALGQGPQFIFQYYEEEERQRGNFPDRFSGHQFPNYSSELNVNALLLGDSALYLCASISWSGTQQYFGPGTRLTVT.

The chain carries TRBV2 and TRBJ2-7; the match to TRBD1 covers 9 bases. The CDR3 is 14 residues long. The germline V gene encodes CDR1 SNHLY and CDR2 FYNNEI. J gave up 2 bases and V 4 bases, and 3 bases lay outside the gene matches. The CDR3 region is CASSGTGDPYEQYF. As DNA, the CDR3 is TGTGCCAGCAGTGGGACAGGGGACCCCTACGAGCAGTACTTC.

This clonotype was seen a handful of times. The chain is built from TRBV4-1 and TRBJ2-7; unclear D gene. The V gene lost 3 bases and the J gene lost 3 bases, with 6 bases spanning the gap. The V gene's germline CDR1 is MGHRA and CDR2 YSYEKL. This CDR3 is built from 12 residues. The DNA for the CDR3 is TGCGCCAGCAGCCAGAAGGGCTACGAGCAGTACTTC. It translates to CASSQKGYEQYF.

J is TRBJ1-5 and V is TRBV5-1, with 12 bases fitting TRBD1. The V gene's germline CDR1 is SGHRS and CDR2 YFSETQ. CDR3 length equals 16 residues. Trimming cost V 3 bases and J 7 bases; bases outside gene matches: 8. The CDR3 DNA follows: TGCGCCAGCAGCTCCGGGACAGGGGGCGGAGGCCAGCCCCAGCATTTT. Protein product: CASSSGTGGGGQPQHF.

The rearrangement joins TRBV27 to TRBJ1-2; 7 nucleotides match TRBD1. The germline V gene encodes CDR1 MNHEY and CDR2 SMNVEV (reference sequence). This CDR3 is 14 amino acids long. The junction had 3 bases not matched to a gene; V was cut back by 3 bases and J by 2 bases. CDR3 sequence (DNA): TGTGCCAGCAGTTTCTCGGACAGGAACTATGGCTACACCTTC. Translation: CASSFSDRNYGYTF.

This clonotype was seen a few times. The V call is TRBV11-2, the J call TRBJ2-3; the D gene could be TRBD1 or TRBD2 (6 bases each). Trimming stripped 4 bases from V and 7 bases from J, with 9 bases between. The CDR3 is 12 residues long. Germline V gene data show CDR1 as SGHAT and CDR2 as FQNNGV. Here the CDR3 reads CASSSGANTQYF. CDR3 sequence (DNA): TGTGCCAGCAGCTCGGGGGCGAATACGCAGTATTTT.

This clonotype showed up many times. CDR3 sequence: CASSYYGSYNEQFF. The DNA for the CDR3 is TGTGCCAGCAGTTACTACGGGAGCTACAATGAGCAGTTCTTC. V and J are TRBV6-2 or TRBV6-3 and TRBJ2-1; the D gene is possibly TRBD2 (6 bases). Germline values: CDR1 MNHEY, CDR2 SVGEGT. Deletions cut 1 base from V and 3 bases from J, with 7 bases between. This CDR3 spans 14 amino acids.

The chain uses TRBV6-5 and TRBJ2-7, with TRBD1 matching over 9 bases. From germline, CDR1 is MNHEY and CDR2 SVGAGI. The J segment lost 7 bases and the V segment lost 2 bases, leaving 9 bases of the junction unmatched. The CDR3 length is 15 residues. CDR3 sequence (DNA): TGTGCCAGCAGTTACGATGGGACAGGGCTTCGAGAGCAGTACTTC. As protein: CASSYDGTGLREQYF.

V usage is TRBV29-1 and J usage is TRBJ2-7; D possibly uses TRBD1 or TRBD2 (5 bases each). This CDR3 has 13 residues. The ends were cut back, 5 bases at V and 3 bases at J, with 14 bases in the middle. From germline, CDR1 is SQVTM and CDR2 ANQGSEA. CDR3 nucleotide sequence: TGCAGCGTTCCCCGGGACGGATACTACGAGCAGTACTTC. It translates to CSVPRDGYYEQYF.

This clonotype was detected a few times. The chain uses TRBV18 and TRBJ2-5; D may be TRBD2 (5 bases). Germline V gene sequence: CDR1 KGHSH, CDR2 LQKENI. The ends were cut back, 3 bases at V and 10 bases at J, with 18 bases in the middle. The CDR3 covers 14 residues. The CDR3 loop is CASSPEAGSWGQYF. The CDR3 DNA reads TGTGCCAGCTCACCGGAAGCTGGGAGTTGGGGCCAGTACTTC.

This chain joins TRBV12-3 or TRBV12-4 and TRBJ2-2; D call uncertain. The CDR3 covers 13 residues. Deletions cut 7 bases from V and 6 bases from J, with 12 bases between. This chain's CDR3 is CASTPTRPGELFF. The CDR3, as DNA: TGTGCCAGCACCCCCACCCGCCCCGGGGAGCTGTTTTTT.

The chain combines TRBV4-1 with TRBJ1-4, with D hard to call. The CDR3 runs to 14 residues. Germline loops: CDR1 MGHRA, CDR2 YSYEKL. The V gene lost 5 bases and the J gene lost 7 bases, with 14 bases spanning the gap. The CDR3 reads CASSERGVSEKLFF. In DNA, the CDR3 is TGCGCCAGCAGCGAACGGGGTGTGAGTGAAAAACTGTTTTTT.

The V gene is TRBV12-3 or TRBV12-4, the J gene TRBJ2-4; no definite D call. The ends were cut back, 4 bases at V and 0 bases at J, with 4 bases in the middle. The CDR3 loop spans 13 amino acids. The CDR3 region is CASSWVAKNIQYF. The CDR3 DNA reads as TGTGCCAGCAGTTGGGTAGCCAAAAACATTCAGTACTTC.

The CDR3 protein is CASSLGLGTTPPLFF. CDR3 DNA sequence: TGCGCCAGCAGCTTGGGGTTGGGTACTACCCCCCCGTTGTTTTTT. The gene calls are TRBV5-1 and TRBJ2-2, with D uncertain. There are 15 residues in the CDR3. Trimming stripped 0 bases from V and 15 bases from J, with 21 bases between. Germline values: CDR1 SGHRS, CDR2 YFSETQ.

This clonotype has only a few counts. The chain carries TRBV7-9 and TRBJ1-1; D unclear. Trimming pared 1 base from V and 7 bases from J, leaving 13 bases between. This CDR3 comprises 14 residues. Per the germline V gene, CDR1 is SEHNR and CDR2 is FQNEAQ (reference sequence). The CDR3 protein is CASSLGSPPYEAFF. CDR3 nucleotides: TGTGCCAGCAGCTTAGGGTCGCCCCCCTATGAAGCTTTCTTT.

The chain has TRBV11-2 and TRBJ2-1, with D perhaps being TRBD1 or TRBD2 (5 bases each). The V gene lost 2 bases and the J gene lost 10 bases, with 9 bases spanning the gap. The CDR3 has 12 amino acids. Per germline, CDR1 SGHAT and CDR2 FQNNGV. CDR3: CASSLLRDEQFF. Here the CDR3 DNA reads TGTGCCAGCAGCTTACTCCGGGACGAGCAGTTCTTC.

The chain joins TRBV7-8 to TRBJ1-5, with a possible D match to TRBD1 (5 bases). The CDR3 covers 16 residues. CDR1 and CDR2 from the germline V gene are SGHVS and FQNEAQ. V dropped 2 bases and J dropped 5 bases, with 16 bases sitting between them. CDR3 region: CASSLNHQDIYQPQHF. The CDR3 DNA sequence: TGTGCCAGCAGCTTAAATCATCAGGACATATATCAGCCCCAGCATTTT.

This clonotype turned up a few times. V usage is TRBV20-1 and J usage is TRBJ2-1; possible D gene TRBD2, 7 bases. The CDR3 has 13 amino acids. V dropped 3 bases and J dropped 4 bases, with 10 bases sitting between them. CDR1 DFQATT and CDR2 SNEGSKA come from the germline V gene (reference sequence). The CDR3, as DNA: TGCAGTGCTAGCGAGGGGGGGTACAATGAGCAGTTCTTC. Its translation: CSASEGGYNEQFF.

This clonotype was detected only a few times. The J gene is TRBJ2-5, the V gene TRBV12-3 or TRBV12-4; D is unclear. The CDR3 is 12 amino acids. Trimming pared 8 bases from V and 1 base from J, leaving 8 bases between. The CDR3 reads CASQELQETQYF. The CDR3, as DNA: TGTGCCAGCCAGGAACTCCAAGAGACCCAGTACTTC.

This chain connects TRBV12-3 or TRBV12-4 to TRBJ1-1, with D uncertain. The CDR3 runs 13 residues. The ends were cut back, 5 bases at V and 5 bases at J, with 12 bases in the middle. The CDR3 region is CASSPGEYTEAFF. For the CDR3, the DNA is TGTGCCAGCAGTCCTGGGGAATATACTGAAGCTTTCTTT.

This clonotype was counted many times. Here the CDR3 DNA reads TGTGCCAGCAGTTACTCGGCCGAGTCGAACACTGAAGCTTTCTTT. Encoded protein: CASSYSAESNTEAFF. V gene TRBV6-5 combines with J gene TRBJ1-1; D remains ambiguous. CDR1 and CDR2 from the germline V gene are MNHEY and SVGAGI. The CDR3 length is 15 residues. V was shortened by 0 bases and J by 1 base, with 9 bases between the two germline ends.

The gene calls are TRBV2 and TRBJ2-2; TRBD1 is a possible D gene (6 bases). This CDR3 region has 16 residues. The germline V and J ends were trimmed by 3 bases and 5 bases, with 16 bases remaining between them. Per the germline V gene, CDR1 is SNHLY and CDR2 is FYNNEI. The DNA of the CDR3 is TGTGCCAGCAGTGAGGAAAGGACAGCCTTAACCGGGGAGCTGTTTTTT. The encoded protein is CASSEERTALTGELFF. The variable domain in full, with the rest retrieved from reference TRBV2 and TRBJ2-2, is EPEVTQTPSHQVTQMGQEVILRCVPISNHLYFYWYRQILGQKVEFLVSFYNNEISEKSEIFDDQFSVERPDGSNFTLKIRSTKLEDSAMYFCASSEERTALTGELFFGEGSRLTVL.

V usage is TRBV20-1 and J usage is TRBJ2-3; D might be TRBD1 (6 bases). The CDR3 sequence is 15 residues long. Germline loops: CDR1 DFQATT, CDR2 SNEGSKA (reference sequence). With 0 bases removed from V and 1 base from J, the gap between germline ends came to 11 bases. CDR3 protein: CSAREQGWGTDTQYF. The CDR3 nucleotides are TGCAGTGCTAGAGAACAGGGTTGGGGCACAGATACGCAGTATTTT.

CDR3 bases: TGTGCCAGCAGTTTATCGGGCAGGCGGGTATCCTACAATGAGCAGTTCTTC. Protein sequence: CASSLSGRRVSYNEQFF. The chain uses TRBV12-3 or TRBV12-4 and TRBJ2-1; a weak D match, TRBD2 (5 bases). CDR3 length: 17 residues. Deletions cut 2 bases from V and 1 base from J, with 15 bases between.

The rearrangement joins TRBV6-2 or TRBV6-3 to TRBJ2-5; D might be TRBD1 or TRBD2, each matching 5 bases. Between the trimmed V and J ends, which lost 5 bases and 5 bases, there was a span of 15 bases. The CDR3 is 14 amino acids. Germline CDR1 is MNHEY and CDR2 is SVGEGT. The CDR3 DNA reads TGTGCCAGCAGTGGACGGGGCCTCGGTGAGACCCAGTACTTC. This sequence encodes CASSGRGLGETQYF.

CDR3 region: CSARVPLLNYGYTF. As DNA, the CDR3 is TGCAGTGCTAGAGTTCCGCTTCTGAACTATGGCTACACCTTC. The chain joins TRBV20-1 to TRBJ1-2; D remains ambiguous. The CDR3 has 14 residues. The germline gives CDR1 DFQATT, CDR2 SNEGSKA (reference sequence). V gave up 1 base and J gave up 2 bases, with 11 bases separating them.

This clonotype was counted between two and nine times. The chain recombines TRBV28 with TRBJ2-7, with D possibly called TRBD1 or TRBD2 (6 bases each). The CDR3 covers 14 residues. Trimming cost V 5 bases and J 11 bases, with 22 bases left between them. The germline V gene encodes CDR1 MDHEN and CDR2 SYDVKM. The CDR3 protein is CASSLGGGPSFEYV. CDR3 bases: TGTGCCAGCAGTCTGGGTGGGGGGCCCTCCTTTGAGTACGTC.

The chain couples TRBV28 to TRBJ1-1; D is unresolved. Trimming took 5 bases from V and 1 from J, leaving 14 bases between them. Germline lookup yields CDR1 MDHEN and CDR2 SYDVKM. This CDR3 comprises 15 residues. CDR3: CASSTILTGNTEAFF. The CDR3 nucleotides read TGTGCCAGCAGTACCATCCTCACTGGGAACACTGAAGCTTTCTTT.

The chain carries TRBV20-1 and TRBJ2-3; D tentatively reads TRBD1 or TRBD2 (6 bases each). Per the germline V gene, CDR1 is DFQATT and CDR2 is SNEGSKA (reference sequence). CDR3 length: 14 residues. The germline V and J ends were trimmed by 6 bases and 0 bases, with 13 bases remaining between them. The DNA for the CDR3 is TGCAGTGCCCTTAGGGGGGCGAGCACAGATACGCAGTATTTT. Amino acids: CSALRGASTDTQYF.

This clonotype turned up a few times. The chain has TRBV5-1 and TRBJ2-1; D ambiguous. Trimming took 0 bases from V and 2 from J, leaving 6 bases between them. CDR1 is SGHRS, CDR2 YFSETQ, per germline. The CDR3 is 14 residues long. The CDR3 spells CASSLDGPYNEQFF. The CDR3 coding sequence is TGCGCCAGCAGCTTGGACGGGCCCTACAATGAGCAGTTCTTC.